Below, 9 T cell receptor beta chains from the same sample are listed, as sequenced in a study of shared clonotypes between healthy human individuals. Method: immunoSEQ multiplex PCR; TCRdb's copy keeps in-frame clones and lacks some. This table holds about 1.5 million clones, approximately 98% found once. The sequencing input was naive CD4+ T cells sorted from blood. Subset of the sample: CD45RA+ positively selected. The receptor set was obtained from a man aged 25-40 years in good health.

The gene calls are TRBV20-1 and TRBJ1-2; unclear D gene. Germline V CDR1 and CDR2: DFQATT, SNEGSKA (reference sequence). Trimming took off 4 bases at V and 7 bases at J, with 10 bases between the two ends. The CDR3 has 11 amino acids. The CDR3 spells CSATQPLGYTF. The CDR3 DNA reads TGCAGTGCTACCCAGCCCCTTGGCTACACCTTC.

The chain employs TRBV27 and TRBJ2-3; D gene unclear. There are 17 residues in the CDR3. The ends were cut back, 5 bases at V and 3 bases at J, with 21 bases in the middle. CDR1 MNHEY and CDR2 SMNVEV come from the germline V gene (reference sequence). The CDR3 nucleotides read TGTGCCAGCAGTCCTTCCGGCTTGGGCAGGTGGACAGATACGCAGTATTTT. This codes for CASSPSGLGRWTDTQYF.

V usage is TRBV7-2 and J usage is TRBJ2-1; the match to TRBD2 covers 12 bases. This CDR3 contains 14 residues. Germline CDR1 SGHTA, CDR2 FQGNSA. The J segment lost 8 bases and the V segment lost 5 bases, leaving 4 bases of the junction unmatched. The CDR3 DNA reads TGTGCCAGCAGCAAGACTAGCGGGAGCCATGAGCAGTTCTTC. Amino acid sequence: CASSKTSGSHEQFF.

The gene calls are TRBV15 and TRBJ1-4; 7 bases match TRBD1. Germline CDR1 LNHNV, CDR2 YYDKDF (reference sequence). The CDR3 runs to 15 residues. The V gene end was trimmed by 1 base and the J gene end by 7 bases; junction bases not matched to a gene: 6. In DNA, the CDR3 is TGTGCCACCAGCAGAGGAGGGGGCAGCGGTGAAAAACTGTTTTTT. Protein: CATSRGGGSGEKLFF.

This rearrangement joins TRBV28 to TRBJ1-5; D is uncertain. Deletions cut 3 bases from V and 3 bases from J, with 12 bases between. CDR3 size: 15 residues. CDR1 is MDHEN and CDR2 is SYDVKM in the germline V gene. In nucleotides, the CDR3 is TGTGCCAGCAGTTTCATAATACCCGTCAATCAGCCCCAGCATTTT. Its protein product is CASSFIIPVNQPQHF.

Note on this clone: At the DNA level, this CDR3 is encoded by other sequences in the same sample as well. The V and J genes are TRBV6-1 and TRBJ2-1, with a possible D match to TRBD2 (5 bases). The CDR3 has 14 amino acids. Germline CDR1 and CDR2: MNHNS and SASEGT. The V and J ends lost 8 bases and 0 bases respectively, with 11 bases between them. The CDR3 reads CASRTGSSYNEQFF. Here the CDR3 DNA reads TGTGCCAGCCGGACGGGGAGCTCCTACAATGAGCAGTTCTTC.

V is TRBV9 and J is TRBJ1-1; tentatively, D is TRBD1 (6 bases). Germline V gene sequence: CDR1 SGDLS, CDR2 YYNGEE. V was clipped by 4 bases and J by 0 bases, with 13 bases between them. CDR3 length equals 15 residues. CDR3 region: CASSPYGDMNTEAFF. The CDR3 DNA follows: TGTGCCAGCAGCCCCTATGGGGACATGAACACTGAAGCTTTCTTT.

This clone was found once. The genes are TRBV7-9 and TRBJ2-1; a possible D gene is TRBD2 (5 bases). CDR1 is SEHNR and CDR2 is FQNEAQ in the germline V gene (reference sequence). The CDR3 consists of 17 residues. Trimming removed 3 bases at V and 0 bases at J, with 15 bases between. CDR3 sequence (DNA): TGTGCCAGCAGCTTTAGTAGAGCGGCGAGCTCCTACAATGAGCAGTTCTTC. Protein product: CASSFSRAASSYNEQFF.

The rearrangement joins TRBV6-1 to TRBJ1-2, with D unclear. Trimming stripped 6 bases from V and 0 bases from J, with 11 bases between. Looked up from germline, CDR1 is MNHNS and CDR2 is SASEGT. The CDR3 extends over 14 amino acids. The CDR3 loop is CASSLGATNYGYTF. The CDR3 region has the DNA TGTGCCAGCAGCCTGGGCGCCACTAACTATGGCTACACCTTC.